The 6 T cell receptor beta chains below all came from one sample that was sequenced in a study of CD8+ T cells in alopecia areata. RNA, once extracted, was reverse transcribed into cDNA for use as the sequencing template. The protocol was immunoSEQ multiplex PCR, while the TCRdb copy is restricted to in-frame clones and leaves out a portion. This table holds more than 150,000 clones, approximately 50% found once. Treatment meaning: oral pan-JAK inhibitor, 5-10 mg twice daily. Specimen: CD8+ T cells sorted from blood, collected at week 52, from a patient treated with tofacitinib. These receptors originate from a human donor with alopecia areata.

This sequence joins TRBV27 and TRBJ2-3, with D uncertain. The CDR3 has 13 amino acids. With 0 bases removed from V and 6 bases from J, the gap between germline ends came to 7 bases. Germline lookup yields CDR1 MNHEY and CDR2 SMNVEV (reference sequence). The CDR3 DNA reads TGTGCCAGCAGTTTATCGATGCTGGATACGCAGTATTTT. Translated, it gives CASSLSMLDTQYF.

The table lists this clone with a few counts. The J gene is TRBJ2-3, the V gene TRBV10-3; D is ambiguous. Trimming took 3 bases from V and 4 from J, leaving 8 bases between them. The V gene's germline CDR1 is ENHRY and CDR2 SYGVKD. The CDR3 length is 13 residues. The CDR3, as DNA: TGTGCCATCAGTGAAAATGAGGCAGATACGCAGTATTTT. It translates to CAISENEADTQYF.

This clone was detected once. This chain uses TRBV2 with TRBJ1-1; 9 bases are a match to TRBD1. Germline V gene sequence: CDR1 SNHLY, CDR2 FYNNEI. V lost 5 bases to trimming and J lost 4 bases; unmatched junction nucleotides: 5. The CDR3 has 14 residues. The CDR3 coding sequence is TGTGCCAGCAGTCTTTGGACAGGGGTCACTGAAGCTTTCTTT. Its protein product is CASSLWTGVTEAFF.

The CDR3 bases are TGTGCCAGCAGCTCTTCCCCGGGACATAATGAAAAACTGTTTTTT. The encoded protein is CASSSSPGHNEKLFF. The chain couples TRBV9 to TRBJ1-4, with D possibly being TRBD1 (6 bases). Looked up from germline, CDR1 is SGDLS and CDR2 is YYNGEE. This CDR3 has 15 residues. Trimming shortened V by 4 bases and J by 4 bases, and 14 bases separated the two germline ends.

The chain carries TRBV13 and TRBJ1-3; D possibly corresponds to TRBD1 (5 bases). The CDR3 is 15 amino acids. The ends were cut back, 6 bases at V and 0 bases at J, with 12 bases in the middle. Germline values: CDR1 PRHDT, CDR2 FYEKMQ (reference sequence). CDR3 region: CASRILGDSGNTIYF. The CDR3 nucleotides read TGTGCCAGCAGGATACTAGGGGACTCTGGAAACACCATATATTTT.

This sequence joins TRBV29-1 and TRBJ2-4; the D gene could be TRBD1 or TRBD2 (5 bases each). This CDR3 is built from 13 residues. The ends were cut back, 1 base at V and 5 bases at J, with 9 bases in the middle. In germline, CDR1 is SQVTM, CDR2 ANQGSEA. CDR3 residues: CSVEAGAENIQYF. Here the CDR3 DNA reads TGCAGCGTTGAAGCCGGGGCGGAAAACATTCAGTACTTC. The whole variable domain, filled in from reference TRBV29-1 and TRBJ2-4, reads SAVISQKPSRDICQRGTSLTIQCQVDSQVTMMFWYRQQPGQSLTLIATANQGSEATYESGFVIDKFPISRPNLTFSTLTVSNMSPEDSSIYLCSVEAGAENIQYFGAGTRLSVL.